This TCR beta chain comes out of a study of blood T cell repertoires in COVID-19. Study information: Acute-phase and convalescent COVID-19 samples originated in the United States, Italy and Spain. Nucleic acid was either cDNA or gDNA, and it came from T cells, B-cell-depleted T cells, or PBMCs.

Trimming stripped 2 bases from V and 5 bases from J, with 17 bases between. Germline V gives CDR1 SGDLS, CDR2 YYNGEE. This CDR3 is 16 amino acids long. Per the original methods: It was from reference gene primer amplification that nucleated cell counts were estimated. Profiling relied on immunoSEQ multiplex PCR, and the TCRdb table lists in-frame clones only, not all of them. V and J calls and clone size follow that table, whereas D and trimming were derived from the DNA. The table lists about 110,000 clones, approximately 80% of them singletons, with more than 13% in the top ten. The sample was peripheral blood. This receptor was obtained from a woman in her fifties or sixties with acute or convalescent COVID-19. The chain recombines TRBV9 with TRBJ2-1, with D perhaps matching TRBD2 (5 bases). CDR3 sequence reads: CASSVGTGRWNNEQFF. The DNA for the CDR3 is TGTGCCAGCAGCGTCGGTACGGGGAGATGGAACAATGAGCAGTTCTTC.